Sequencing of this T cell receptor beta chain was carried out in a study of circulating CD8 cells and anti-PD-1 response in melanoma. Across the whole study: Response groups: complete/partial responders versus stable/progressive non-responders. Study-wide results and caveats: DNEG was most diverse; TIGIT repertoires were least diverse. Subset repertoires were largely private at M1, with under 7% shared.

Sample share makes this clonotype large. Antigen: not known. After removal of 5 bases from V and 2 bases from J, the junction contained 6 bases not matched to a gene. The germline gives CDR1 MDHEN, CDR2 SYDVKM. The CDR3 totals 14 residues. Live CD3+CD8+TCRalphabeta+ cells were sorted into four subsets by PD-1 and/or TIGIT. Each library started from around 14 ng of total RNA using the QIAseq Immune Repertoire TCR panel. A single record per CDR3 protein comes from TCRdb applying MiXCR to the reads. The sample shows 500 or so distinct CDR3 sequences, 6.3% of them seen only once. The source material was CD8+ T cells from PBMCs, sampled at baseline or after one month of anti-PD-1 therapy (not recorded which). The sequence came from a human donor with melanoma. The gene calls are TRBV28 and TRBJ2-7; 7 nucleotides line up with TRBD2. This CDR3 reads CASSRRTSPYEQYF. CDR3 nucleotides: TGTGCCAGCAGTCGAAGGACTAGTCCCTACGAGCAGTACTTC.